This entry is about one T cell receptor (beta chain). Original methodology: Reference gene primer amplification in the assay estimated nucleated cell counts. Repertoires were generated with immunoSEQ multiplex PCR, while TCRdb's copy carries only in-frame clones and drops some. The V and J calls and clone size are taken from that table; D and trimming were inferred from the DNA. This sample has some 300,000 clones; about 87% occur once, and the top ten carry just under 7%. This sample was included in a study of blood T cell repertoires in COVID-19. Whole-study context: Sites across the United States, Italy and Spain contributed samples from acute and convalescent COVID-19. PBMCs, B-cell-depleted T cells, or T cells were the source of the cDNA or gDNA that made up the material.

V was pared by 6 bases and J by 11 bases, with 16 bases between. CDR3 size: 12 residues. Germline CDR1 is MDHEN and CDR2 is SYDVKM. Sequencing was done on a sample of peripheral blood. The origin of this receptor is a woman in her thirties who had recovered from COVID-19. The V and J genes are TRBV28 and TRBJ1-1; D is unclear. The CDR3 DNA follows: TGTGCCAGCAGGGGCAACACCCCTCAGGCTTTCTTT. This sequence encodes CASRGNTPQAFF.